The present T cell receptor beta chain was sequenced within a study of T-cell memory formation after mild COVID-19 (dated by TCRdb to the early 2020s). Study-wide context: Most TCR sequence clusters were specific to one of the two donors. In a couple of donors, T-cell clones that expanded and contracted after mild COVID-19 were tracked by sequencing TCRalpha and TCRbeta repertoires over time. The cohort comprised two young, previously healthy adult volunteers, one female and one male.

The sequencing machine was an Illumina NovaSeq 6000. TCRalpha and TCRbeta cDNA libraries were built by 5'RACE with constant-segment primers, adding sample barcodes and unique molecular identifiers. RNA was extracted from every sample with Trizol reagent. The libraries were amplified in two PCR steps, and the second step added a second sample barcode and Illumina TruSeq adapters. Sequencing of libraries was performed on an Illumina NovaSeq with 2 x 150 bp paired-end reads. Turning to the authors' computational methods: Reads were demultiplexed and collapsed into UMI-guided consensus sequences with migec v1.2.7. Using mixcr v2.1.11, the UMI consensuses were aligned to TRA and TRB V and J templates and assembled into clonotypes. A clonotype was counted as expanded or contracted only if both edgeR and NoisET called the change significant, with noise models trained on biological replicates. edgeR calls used a false discovery rate-adjusted p below 0.01 and a log2 fold-change threshold of 1. PCA with hierarchical clustering of max-normalized trajectories of the 1000 most abundant clonotypes was used as exploratory dynamics analysis. The CD4 or CD8 phenotype of responding clones was assigned using the separately sequenced CD4+ and CD8+ repertoires. TCRdb ran its own pipeline on the public reads, namely fastp trimming at Q25 and MiXCR clone calling, and kept in-frame beta chains. Rows with one shared CDR3 protein collapse into an entry with the most common genes and DNA. Clone size and V and J calls follow TCRdb, not the original study. The sample records 350,000 to 500,000 distinct CDR3 sequences, about 20% of which are singletons. The ten biggest clones cover around 8.4% of the sample.

Reading the germline V gene gives CDR1 SGHRS and CDR2 YFSETQ. From its cysteine to its phenylalanine, the CDR3 spans 15 amino acids. The DNA shown is the 45-base CDR3, in frame from base 1. The germline V and J ends show losses of 4 bases and 2 bases respectively, and no gene match explains 3 bases of the junction. A word on this clonotype: The specificity of this receptor is unknown. Nothing much larger sits one base from this clone, and base qualities are not available.

Results the study describes overall, beyond this receptor: SARS-CoV-2 specificity of the second-wave clones peaking on day 37 was not confirmed. Only a couple of mild cases were covered by the study, and larger cohorts that include severe cases with pre-infection samples were considered necessary. Contracting CD4+ clones were located mainly in the CM and EM memory subsets, whereas CD8+ clones were found to be enriched in EMRA. Clones contracting from day 15 to 85 had balanced CD4/CD8 phenotypes, while a second wave expanding from day 15 to 37 was biased towards CD4+. The detection of some responding clones in pre-infection memory suggests that pre-existing cross-reactive memory T cells joined the SARS-CoV-2 response.

PBMCs were isolated by Ficoll-Paque density gradient centrifugation. The clonotype originates from an adult woman who had mild COVID-19 (a few samples of this study predate the infection). The sample titles of this study are shuffled in the database, so cell type and time point are left out; the donor was told from shared clones. Source material: PBMCs or a T cell subset sorted from them (not recorded which). The rearrangement combines TRBV5-1 with TRBJ2-1, with TRBD2 identical over 10 junction bases. CDR3 reads: CASSLAGETYNEQFF. The sequenced DNA is TGCGCCAGCAGCCTAGCGGGAGAGACCTACAATGAGCAGTTCTTC.